The 26 T cell receptor beta chains listed next were all sequenced from one sample in a study of high-grade serous ovarian cancer treatment subgroups. Clones were sequenced by immunoSEQ multiplex PCR, and TCRdb holds only the in-frame ones, with some missing. The sample consists of more than 35,000 clones, approximately 81% of them appearing once. Tumor tissue was taken before any definitive surgery or chemotherapy was given. Sequences were obtained from tumor tissue. These receptors all come from a human donor with high-grade serous ovarian cancer.

The V call is TRBV5-4, the J call TRBJ2-1; 12 positions agree with TRBD2. The CDR3 spans 16 residues. Trimming cost V 4 bases and J 6 bases; bases outside gene matches: 8. Germline V gene lookup returns CDR1 SGHNT and CDR2 YYREEE (reference sequence). The DNA for the CDR3 is TGTGCCAGCAGCATCCCTAGCGGGAGGGCCGCCAATGAGCAGTTCTTC. This gives the protein CASSIPSGRAANEQFF.

This clone has just a few counts. The gene calls are TRBV2 and TRBJ2-7; 8 positions agree with TRBD2. CDR1 SNHLY and CDR2 FYNNEI come from the germline V gene. The CDR3 extends over 15 amino acids. J was trimmed by 2 bases and V by 8 bases; bases with no gene match: 11. This chain's CDR3 is CASLGGRGGPYEQYF. CDR3 sequence (DNA): TGTGCCAGCCTCGGGGGACGGGGGGGTCCCTACGAGCAGTACTTC.

This clone is classed as medium-sized. The chain couples TRBV6-5 to TRBJ1-4; unclear D gene. The CDR3 has 15 amino acids. V lost 0 bases, J lost 7 bases, and 12 bases lay in between. CDR1 MNHEY and CDR2 SVGAGI come from the germline V gene. CDR3 region: CASSYSERAGEKLFF. Written as DNA, the CDR3 is TGTGCCAGCAGTTACTCGGAGAGGGCGGGTGAAAAACTGTTTTTT.

The rearrangement uses TRBV7-2 and TRBJ1-5; unclear D gene. V lost 3 bases, J lost 3 bases, and 15 bases lay in between. The CDR3 extends over 16 amino acids. The germline V gene encodes CDR1 SGHTA and CDR2 FQGNSA. The CDR3 here is CASSFSGPTSNQPQHF. For the CDR3, the DNA is TGTGCCAGCAGCTTTTCCGGGCCGACTTCCAATCAGCCCCAGCATTTT.

The gene calls are TRBV27 and TRBJ1-2; 7 nucleotides match TRBD1. The length of the CDR3 is 15 residues. The J segment lost 5 bases and the V segment lost 5 bases, leaving 11 bases of the junction unmatched. Germline loops: CDR1 MNHEY, CDR2 SMNVEV (reference sequence). The CDR3 spells CASSPTAGGGYGYTF. Written as DNA, the CDR3 is TGTGCCAGCAGTCCCACTGCAGGGGGGGGATATGGCTACACCTTC.

The chain carries TRBV28 and TRBJ2-7; no reliable D call. The V end lost 5 bases, the J end lost 3 bases, and 14 bases lay between the germline ends. CDR3 length: 14 amino acids. The germline V gene has CDR1 MDHEN and CDR2 SYDVKM. CDR3 residues: CASSLTHTFYEQYF. CDR3 DNA sequence: TGTGCCAGCAGTCTGACACATACCTTCTACGAGCAGTACTTC.

This rearrangement joins TRBV12-5 to TRBJ1-4; D unresolved. Germline CDR1 reads LGHNT; CDR2 reads FRNRAP. The ends were cut back, 2 bases at V and 6 bases at J, with 16 bases in the middle. This CDR3 has 16 amino acids. The CDR3 loop is CASGLTATQHDEKLFF. DNA of the CDR3: TGTGCTAGTGGTTTGACGGCCACCCAGCACGATGAAAAACTGTTTTTT.

This clone was picked up one time. The chain joins TRBV28 to TRBJ2-6; the D gene is possibly TRBD2 (6 bases). V was cut by 7 bases and J by 1 base, with 11 bases left in between. The CDR3 runs to 15 residues. Germline-derived CDR1 and CDR2 are MDHEN and SYDVKM. The CDR3 region is CASTGGGSGANVLTF. CDR3 in DNA: TGTGCCAGCACTGGTGGGGGGTCTGGGGCCAACGTCCTGACTTTC.

The rearrangement links TRBV5-4 to TRBJ2-1, with D hard to call. V lost 5 bases to trimming and J lost 7 bases, with 13 bases between them. Germline lookup yields CDR1 SGHNT and CDR2 YYREEE (reference sequence). CDR3 length: 13 amino acids. CDR3 DNA: TGTGCCAGCAGGTCCTCCTTGGGAAATGAGCAGTTCTTC. Residues: CASRSSLGNEQFF.

The chain carries TRBV14 and TRBJ2-5, with unresolved D. Germline CDR1 SGHDN, CDR2 FVKESK. V was cut by 2 bases and J by 1 base, with 8 bases left in between. This CDR3 has 14 amino acids. CDR3 DNA sequence: TGTGCCAGCAGCCAACAGATAGGCCAAGAGACCCAGTACTTC. It codes for CASSQQIGQETQYF.

The genes are TRBV27 and TRBJ2-1; D remains ambiguous. V lost 5 bases to trimming and J lost 8 bases, with 13 bases between them. CDR3 length: 13 amino acids. Germline CDR1 is MNHEY and CDR2 is SMNVEV (reference sequence). DNA for the CDR3: TGTGCCAGCAGTGTGGTGTGGGAACATGAGCAGTTCTTC. It yields the protein CASSVVWEHEQFF.

The V and J genes are TRBV19 and TRBJ2-3, with D perhaps being TRBD1 or TRBD2 (6 bases each). The CDR3 is made up of 17 amino acids. Germline V gene lookup returns CDR1 LNHDA and CDR2 SQIVND (reference sequence). With 1 base removed from V and 5 bases from J, the gap between germline ends came to 19 bases. The CDR3 nucleotides read TGTGCCAGTAGTATAGGGGGCCGGGGGCTATTCGGAGATACGCAGTATTTT. Amino acids: CASSIGGRGLFGDTQYF.

The V gene is TRBV28, the J gene TRBJ2-7; 7 nucleotides match TRBD1. The germline CDR1 and CDR2 sequences are MDHEN and SYDVKM. The length of the CDR3 is 15 residues. V shed 6 bases and J 4 bases; nucleotides not matched to a gene: 12. The DNA for the CDR3 is TGTGCCAGCAGCCCACCGGGACAGACACTTTACGAGCAGTACTTC. Its translation is CASSPPGQTLYEQYF.

This chain links TRBV28 with TRBJ1-3; no clear D gene. The germline gives CDR1 MDHEN, CDR2 SYDVKM. The CDR3 consists of 14 residues. Trimming took off 3 bases at V and 4 bases at J, with 10 bases between the two ends. Here the CDR3 DNA reads TGTGCCAGCAGTTTTCTCCCGGGAGGAAACACCATATATTTT. Translating gives CASSFLPGGNTIYF.

This CDR3 is CASLPSGRRAPTGELFF. As DNA, the CDR3 is TGTGCCAGCTTGCCTAGCGGGAGGAGGGCCCCCACCGGGGAGCTGTTTTTT. This chain joins TRBV7-2 and TRBJ2-2; 11 nucleotides agree with TRBD2. Germline assignment: CDR1 SGHTA and CDR2 FQGNSA. The V gene end was trimmed by 8 bases and the J gene end by 4 bases; junction bases not matched to a gene: 12. There are 17 residues in the CDR3.

The rearrangement uses TRBV6-5 and TRBJ1-2; a weak D match, TRBD1 (5 bases). The germline gives CDR1 MNHEY, CDR2 SVGAGI. The CDR3 spans 15 residues. The V end was cut by 4 bases, the J end by 4 bases, with 16 bases between. CDR3 coding DNA: TGTGCCAGCAGTTGGACACTTGCTGAGGGCTATGGCTACACCTTC. Translation: CASSWTLAEGYGYTF.

J is TRBJ2-7 and V is TRBV7-3; TRBD1 aligns across 7 bases. Trimming cost V 2 bases and J 3 bases; bases outside gene matches: 4. The CDR3 is 14 residues long. CDR1 is SGHTA and CDR2 is FQGTGA in the germline V gene. CDR3 protein: CASSLGGQNYEQYF. CDR3 nucleotides: TGTGCCAGCAGCTTAGGGGGACAGAACTACGAGCAGTACTTC.

This clone appeared once. The chain has TRBV6-5 and TRBJ1-1, with D possibly TRBD1 on 5 matching bases. Trimming cost V 2 bases and J 1 base, with 8 bases left between them. The CDR3 has 14 amino acids. CDR1 is MNHEY, CDR2 SVGAGI, per germline. The CDR3 DNA follows: TGTGCCAGCAGTTACGGGACGGGGAACACTGAAGCTTTCTTT. Protein: CASSYGTGNTEAFF.

This clone was picked up a small number of times. V and J are TRBV11-2 and TRBJ2-6; a weak D match, TRBD1 (5 bases). V was cut by 5 bases and J by 1 base, with 18 bases left in between. CDR1 is SGHAT and CDR2 is FQNNGV in the germline V gene. The CDR3 length is 18 residues. CDR3 amino acids: CASSVQVYLGSGANVLTF. The CDR3 nucleotides read TGTGCCAGCAGCGTACAGGTTTATCTGGGATCTGGGGCCAACGTCCTGACTTTC.

This clone was detected only once. V and J are TRBV18 and TRBJ2-7; 11 nucleotides agree with TRBD2. Germline V gene sequence: CDR1 KGHSH, CDR2 LQKENI. Unmatched junction bases numbered 8, after V lost 2 bases and J lost 5 bases. The CDR3 is 16 residues long. This CDR3 is CASSPGSLAGAHEQYF. The CDR3 DNA sequence: TGTGCCAGCTCACCAGGGTCACTAGCGGGAGCCCACGAGCAGTACTTC. Using reference TRBV18 and TRBJ2-7 for the parts outside the CDR3, the full variable domain is NAGVMQNPRHLVRRRGQEARLRCSPMKGHSHVYWYRQLPEEGLKFMVYLQKENIIDESGMPKERFSAEFPKEGPSILRIQQVVRGDSAAYFCASSPGSLAGAHEQYFGPGTRLTVT.

The rearrangement joins TRBV7-9 to TRBJ2-2; D is possibly TRBD2 (6 bases). V was cut by 5 bases and J by 5 bases, with 18 bases left in between. CDR1 is SEHNR, CDR2 FQNEAQ, per germline (reference sequence). The CDR3 has 16 amino acids. DNA of the CDR3: TGTGCCAGCAGCCTAGGGTCTATCGGGAGTACCGGGGAGCTGTTTTTT. This gives the protein CASSLGSIGSTGELFF.

The chain is built from TRBV6-1 and TRBJ2-6; D is undetermined. Germline CDR1 reads MNHNS; CDR2 reads SASEGT. The CDR3 covers 13 residues. V was pared by 8 bases and J by 1 base, with 6 bases between. CDR3 nucleotide sequence: TGTGCCAGCCATCTTTCTGGGGCCAACGTCCTGACTTTC. Amino acids: CASHLSGANVLTF.

V gene TRBV18 combines with J gene TRBJ2-7; 7 bases match TRBD1. The J segment lost 3 bases and the V segment lost 6 bases, leaving 14 bases of the junction unmatched. The CDR3 runs 16 residues. Germline-derived CDR1 and CDR2 are KGHSH and LQKENI. For the CDR3, the DNA is TGTGCCAGCTCTGGACCGGCCGGGACAGCAAACTACGAGCAGTACTTC. Amino acid sequence: CASSGPAGTANYEQYF. The full variable domain, its missing parts supplied by reference TRBV18 and TRBJ2-7, is NAGVMQNPRHLVRRRGQEARLRCSPMKGHSHVYWYRQLPEEGLKFMVYLQKENIIDESGMPKERFSAEFPKEGPSILRIQQVVRGDSAAYFCASSGPAGTANYEQYFGPGTRLTVT.

The V and J genes are TRBV7-2 and TRBJ2-7, with D hard to call. The germline V and J ends were trimmed by 6 bases and 2 bases, with 8 bases remaining between them. This CDR3 region has 12 residues. CDR1 and CDR2 (germline): SGHTA, FQGNSA. CDR3 nucleotide sequence: TGTGCCAGCAGTTATTCCACCTACGAGCAGTACTTC. Amino acid sequence: CASSYSTYEQYF.

The chain is built from TRBV5-4 and TRBJ1-3; D is unclear. Trimming took 3 bases from V and 4 from J, leaving 8 bases between them. CDR3 length: 13 amino acids. Looked up from germline, CDR1 is SGHNT and CDR2 is YYREEE (reference sequence). The CDR3 reads CASSSLTGNTIYF. The CDR3 bases are TGTGCCAGCAGCTCCTTGACCGGAAACACCATATATTTT.

This CDR3 reads CASSSFDRGGYNEQFF. CDR3 nucleotides: TGTGCCAGCAGCTCGTTCGACAGGGGTGGCTACAATGAGCAGTTCTTC. The J gene is TRBJ2-1, the V gene TRBV5-5, with TRBD1 identical over 8 bases. This CDR3 spans 16 amino acids. CDR1 and CDR2 from the germline V gene are SGHKS and YYEKEE (reference sequence). The V gene end was trimmed by 3 bases and the J gene end by 3 bases; junction bases not matched to a gene: 8.